The 13 T cell receptor beta chains below were found in one sample sequenced in a study of control samples from healthy donors and cancer patients. Data came from immunoSEQ multiplex PCR; TCRdb stores just in-frame clones and leaves some out. The top ten hold around 6.8% of the sample, which has 390,000 or so clones, 75% to 95% seen once. The sequenced sample consisted of PBMCs. These receptors were collected from a middle-aged man with head and neck cancer.

The J gene is TRBJ2-3, the V gene TRBV10-1; weak D call: TRBD2 (5 bases). Germline CDR1 and CDR2: WNHNN and SYGVQD (reference sequence). The V end was cut by 5 bases, the J end by 4 bases, with 16 bases between. The CDR3 covers 15 residues. The CDR3 sequence is CASSISPAESDTQYF. The CDR3 DNA reads as TGCGCCAGCAGTATCAGTCCAGCGGAGTCAGATACGCAGTATTTT.

The J gene is TRBJ1-1, the V gene TRBV7-6, with D possibly matching TRBD1 (5 bases). CDR3 size: 17 residues. V lost 0 bases to trimming and J lost 0 bases, with 14 bases between them. Per the germline V gene, CDR1 is SGHVS and CDR2 is FNYEAQ. The CDR3 is CASSLARVGLLNTEAFF. CDR3 nucleotide sequence: TGTGCCAGCAGCTTAGCCAGGGTAGGGCTTTTGAACACTGAAGCTTTCTTT.

V usage is TRBV29-1 and J usage is TRBJ2-3; 7 bases map to TRBD1. J lost 6 bases, V lost 6 bases, and 9 bases had no gene match. CDR3 length: 13 amino acids. The germline gives CDR1 SQVTM, CDR2 ANQGSEA. The CDR3 reads CSVVVTGDDTQYF. In DNA, the CDR3 is TGCAGCGTCGTGGTAACAGGGGATGATACGCAGTATTTT.

This chain connects TRBV30 to TRBJ1-6, with a tentative D call TRBD1 (5 bases). CDR1 is GTSNPN, CDR2 SVGIG, per germline (reference sequence). Trimming stripped 2 bases from V and 4 bases from J, with 15 bases between. This CDR3 is 16 amino acids long. The CDR3 DNA is TGTGCCTGGAGTTCCCTCAGGGCGTATTATAATTCACCCCTCCACTTT. As protein: CAWSSLRAYYNSPLHF. Supplemented by reference TRBV30 and TRBJ1-6, the full variable domain reads SQTIHQWPATLVQPVGSPLSLECTVEGTSNPNLYWYRQAAGRGLQLLFYSVGIGQISSEVPQNLSASRPQDRQFILSSKKLLLSDSGFYLCAWSSLRAYYNSPLHFGNGTRLTVT.

The rearrangement uses TRBV7-9 and TRBJ2-3, with a tentative D call TRBD2 (5 bases). The CDR3 is made up of 17 amino acids. Trimming took 1 base from V and 0 from J, leaving 14 bases between them. CDR1 and CDR2 from the germline V gene are SEHNR and FQNEAQ (reference sequence). As DNA, the CDR3 is TGTGCCAGCAGCTTAGAGCACTCGGGAATCAGCACAGATACGCAGTATTTT. Translating it yields CASSLEHSGISTDTQYF.

This clone showed up just a few times. The chain carries TRBV29-1 and TRBJ1-1; tentatively, D is TRBD1 (6 bases). The CDR3 spans 13 residues. Between the trimmed V and J ends, which lost 7 bases and 4 bases, there was a span of 16 bases. Germline loops: CDR1 SQVTM, CDR2 ANQGSEA. This chain's CDR3 is CSGNQGQSTEAFF. The DNA of the CDR3 is TGCAGCGGCAACCAGGGGCAGAGCACTGAAGCTTTCTTT.

This rearrangement joins TRBV5-5 to TRBJ1-2; D is ambiguous. Germline-derived CDR1 and CDR2 are SGHKS and YYEKEE (reference sequence). The CDR3 spans 14 residues. Trimming left V 0 bases short and J 1 base short, with 7 bases between. The CDR3 sequence: CASSLVVVNYGYTF. The CDR3 DNA reads as TGTGCCAGCAGCTTGGTCGTGGTTAACTATGGCTACACCTTC.

The V and J genes are TRBV7-2 and TRBJ1-1, with D possibly TRBD1 on 5 matching bases. The CDR3 contains 12 residues. V was cut by 10 bases and J by 6 bases, with 15 bases left in between. Looked up from germline, CDR1 is SGHTA and CDR2 is FQGNSA. CDR3 DNA sequence: TGTGCCACGCATCGGGGCAGCTCTGAAGCTTTCTTT. Translating gives CATHRGSSEAFF.

The chain uses TRBV7-3 and TRBJ1-3; D is possibly TRBD1 (5 bases). The CDR3 sequence is 15 residues long. The germline V gene encodes CDR1 SGHTA and CDR2 FQGTGA. Trimming left V 10 bases short and J 0 bases short, with 16 bases between. The CDR3 nucleotides are TGTGCCACCTCCCCGGGGCCGAACTCTGGAAACACCATATATTTT. This translates into CATSPGPNSGNTIYF.

This chain uses TRBV5-1 with TRBJ1-4; 7 positions match TRBD1. CDR3 length: 15 amino acids. Trimming took 5 bases from V and 7 from J; bases not matched to a gene: 11. CDR1 is SGHRS and CDR2 is YFSETQ in the germline V gene. The CDR3 reads CASRNEGGSGEKLFF. The CDR3 coding sequence is TGCGCCAGCAGAAATGAAGGGGGCTCGGGTGAAAAACTGTTTTTT.

V usage is TRBV3-1 (or the pseudogene TRBV3-2) and J usage is TRBJ2-2; D is unresolved. CDR1 is LGHDT, CDR2 YNNKEL, per germline (reference sequence). V was cut by 4 bases and J by 8 bases, with 17 bases left in between. The CDR3 contains 15 residues. The CDR3 region has the DNA TGTGCCAGCAGCCGAGGTTCACGGTCGGCGGGGGAGCTGTTTTTT. Encoded protein: CASSRGSRSAGELFF.

This rearrangement joins TRBV5-1 to TRBJ2-5, with D maybe TRBD2 (7 bases). Trimming stripped 0 bases from V and 4 bases from J, with 16 bases between. The CDR3 has 16 amino acids. Germline CDR1 is SGHRS and CDR2 is YFSETQ. CDR3 bases: TGCGCCAGCAGCTTGGGTCCGGGGGGCCGAGGAGAGACCCAGTACTTC. Its translation: CASSLGPGGRGETQYF.

The J gene is TRBJ2-3, the V gene TRBV7-3; possible D gene TRBD2, 6 bases. This CDR3 spans 13 amino acids. CDR1 and CDR2 from the germline V gene are SGHTA and FQGTGA. The germline V and J ends were trimmed by 3 bases and 5 bases, with 9 bases remaining between them. This chain's CDR3 is CASSFDGGDTQYF. The CDR3 bases are TGTGCCAGCAGCTTTGACGGGGGAGATACGCAGTATTTT. The variable domain in full, with the rest retrieved from reference TRBV7-3 and TRBJ2-3, is GAGVSQTPSNKVTEKGKYVELRCDPISGHTALYWYRQSLGQGPEFLIYFQGTGAADDSGLPNDRFFAVRPEGSVSTLKIQRTERGDSAVYLCASSFDGGDTQYFGPGTRLTVL.